Listed below are T cell receptor beta chains from one sample, sequenced in a study of shared clonotypes between healthy human individuals. Profiling relied on immunoSEQ multiplex PCR, and the TCRdb table lists in-frame clones only, not all of them. The sample gives around 500,000 clones, around 79% of which show up once; around 13% is in the top ten. Sequenced material: PBMCs. These receptors all come from a woman aged 40 to 49 in good health. Some clones in this sample may be carry-over from other donors' samples. The CDR3 runs from the conserved cysteine through the conserved F or W. A D gene is named only where the DNA matches it firmly. Part of the rows lack a size; the others show once, few, many or a class for expanded clones.

abundance	d_gene	v_gene	j_gene	CDR3aa	CDR3nt
.	TRBD1	TRBV2	TRBJ2-5	CASRDRWETQYF	TGTGCCAGCAGGGACAGGTGGGAGACCCAGTACTTC
once	.	TRBV5-1	TRBJ1-4	CASSFRYRSTNEKLFF	TGCGCCAGCAGCTTCAGATATCGCTCAACTAATGAAAAACTGTTTTTT
.	.	TRBV6-1	TRBJ1-1	CASWTHTEAFF	TGTGCCAGCTGGACGCACACTGAAGCTTTCTTT
once	.	TRBV7-6	TRBJ2-5	CASSLDETQYF	TGTGCCAGCAGCTTAGACGAGACCCAGTACTTC
.	TRBD1	TRBV28	TRBJ1-2	CASSLGTGF	TGTGCCAGCAGTTTAGGGACAGGCTTC
once	TRBD2	TRBV5-8	TRBJ2-7	CASSLGLAGGPYEQYF	TGTGCCAGCAGCTTGGGACTAGCGGGAGGGCCATACGAGCAGTACTTC
many	TRBD2	TRBV11-2	TRBJ2-5	CASSLRGPRTSGTRETQYF	TGTGCCAGCAGCTTAAGGGGCCCCCGGACTAGCGGGACTCGAGAGACCCAGTACTTC
.	.	TRBV19	TRBJ1-1	CASSPAVVVTEAFF	TGTGCCAGTAGCCCGGCGGTCGTCGTCACTGAAGCTTTCTTT
many	.	TRBV7-2	TRBJ2-1	CASSSRENGYNEQFF	TGTGCCAGCAGCTCCCGTGAGAATGGATACAATGAGCAGTTCTTC
.	TRBD1	TRBV27	TRBJ2-7	CASRQDRVLGEQYF	TGTGCCAGCAGACAGGACAGGGTGTTGGGCGAGCAGTACTTC
.	.	TRBV5-1	TRBJ1-2	CASSFSSSVDGYTF	TGCGCCAGCAGCTTCTCCTCGTCGGTCGATGGCTACACCTTC
few	.	TRBV12-5	TRBJ2-1	CASALGERQFF	TGTGCTAGTGCCTTAGGGGAACGGCAGTTCTTC
.	TRBD1	TRBV2	TRBJ2-5	CASTPDRAQETQYF	TGTGCCAGCACGCCCGACAGGGCGCAAGAGACCCAGTACTTC
.	TRBD2	TRBV6-4	TRBJ2-7	CASSPSGRAYEQYF	TGTGCCAGCAGCCCCTCTGGGAGGGCCTACGAGCAGTACTTC
.	TRBD1	TRBV5-1	TRBJ2-5	CASSRQGDYQETQYF	TGCGCCAGCAGCCGACAGGGTGACTACCAAGAGACCCAGTACTTC
.	.	TRBV9	TRBJ1-2	CASSVADRFNYGYTF	TGTGCCAGCAGCGTTGCGGACAGATTTAACTATGGCTACACCTTC
.	.	TRBV11-3	TRBJ2-3	CASSLGTREDTQYF	TGTGCCAGCAGTTTGGGTACCCGGGAGGATACGCAGTATTTT
many	TRBD1	TRBV10-2	TRBJ1-5	CASSESGTGVQPQHF	TGCGCCAGCAGTGAGTCCGGGACAGGGGTTCAGCCCCAGCATTTT